This T cell receptor (beta chain) was sequenced for a study of T cell responses to AZD1222 COVID-19 vaccine. Study-wide points: The repertoires were collected only after the peak T cell response. Spike-specific TCR breadth rose after two AZD1222 doses, and depth rose as well. Nearly half of spike-specific TCRs reportedly target variant regions that are unmutated in the B.1.351 and B.1.1.7 variants. The donor group comprised mostly white British people and more females; the analysis possibly underestimated clonal diversity.

CDR3 length: 15 amino acids. The germline V gene encodes CDR1 LNHDA and CDR2 SQIVND (reference sequence). Unmatched junction bases numbered 10, after V lost 7 bases and J lost 5 bases. Assay used: immunoSEQ multiplex PCR; TCRdb lists only in-frame clones, some missing. The table shows 100,000 to 140,000 clones, with around 87% occurring only once. Concerning this clone: The target antigen is unknown.

The TCR was taken from an adult in good health. This specimen consisted of peripheral blood, obtained on day 0 of AZD1222 vaccination. The chain employs TRBV19 and TRBJ1-4, with 7 bases aligning to TRBD1. The CDR3 DNA reads as TGTGCCAGTACCGGGACAGAAACTCTCAATGAAAAACTGTTTTTT. Residues: CASTGTETLNEKLFF.